Each of the 30 T cell receptor beta chains below was sequenced from the same sample in a study of blood T cell repertoires in COVID-19. Assay used: immunoSEQ multiplex PCR; TCRdb lists only in-frame clones, some missing. Among approximately 170,000 clones, approximately 85% were seen once, and the ten largest hold 6.9%. Sequencing was done on a sample of peripheral blood. The receptors originated from a man at least 80 years old with COVID-19, enrolled during active disease.

The chain recombines TRBV7-2 with TRBJ2-7; D unresolved. The CDR3 totals 14 residues. Between the trimmed V and J ends, which lost 1 base and 0 bases, there was a span of 7 bases. CDR1 and CDR2 from the germline V gene are SGHTA and FQGNSA. The CDR3 loop reads CASSLDTNSYEQYF. In DNA form, the CDR3 reads TGTGCCAGCAGCTTAGATACTAACTCCTACGAGCAGTACTTC.

This clone came up a few times. The rearrangement links TRBV20-1 to TRBJ1-3; the D is unclear. Germline assignment: CDR1 DFQATT and CDR2 SNEGSKA (reference sequence). V lost 7 bases to trimming and J lost 2 bases, with 6 bases between them. The CDR3 loop spans 11 amino acids. The CDR3 sequence: CSGSAGNTIYF. CDR3 coding DNA: TGCAGTGGTTCAGCTGGAAACACCATATATTTT.

The sample holds a few counts of this clone. The chain carries TRBV7-2 and TRBJ1-5; D may be TRBD1 (5 bases). V shed 1 base and J shed 4 bases, with 14 bases lying between them. The CDR3 consists of 16 residues. Germline CDR1 is SGHTA and CDR2 is FQGNSA. CDR3 region: CASSLGGQGFNQPQHF. In DNA, the CDR3 is TGTGCCAGCAGCTTAGGTGGGCAGGGCTTTAATCAGCCCCAGCATTTT.

V gene TRBV14 combines with J gene TRBJ1-6; possibly TRBD1 for D (5 bases). CDR3 size: 15 residues. Trimming shortened V by 1 base and J by 7 bases, and 11 bases separated the two germline ends. CDR1 is SGHDN, CDR2 FVKESK, per germline. The CDR3, as DNA: TGTGCCAGCAGCCAAGGGCAGGGAGGGAATTCACCCCTCCACTTT. Its protein is CASSQGQGGNSPLHF.

The chain has TRBV10-3 and TRBJ1-1; D gene ambiguous. V was clipped by 7 bases and J by 0 bases, with 12 bases between them. This CDR3 region has 14 residues. CDR1 ENHRY and CDR2 SYGVKD come from the germline V gene. CDR3 sequence: CAIMPSVMNTEAFF. The CDR3 DNA follows: TGTGCCATCATGCCGTCAGTCATGAACACTGAAGCTTTCTTT.

This clone was counted a single time. The chain joins TRBV10-3 to TRBJ1-2, with D possibly matching TRBD1 (5 bases). V shed 1 base and J shed 6 bases, with 9 bases lying between them. From germline, CDR1 is ENHRY and CDR2 SYGVKD. CDR3 length: 13 residues. The CDR3 DNA reads as TGTGCCATCAGTGAGTTCCAGGGTGATGGCTACACCTTC. It codes for CAISEFQGDGYTF.

This clone showed up just a few times. The J gene is TRBJ2-1, the V gene TRBV7-2, with TRBD1 as a possible D gene (6 bases). CDR1 SGHTA and CDR2 FQGNSA come from the germline V gene. CDR3 length equals 14 residues. Between the trimmed V and J ends, which lost 4 bases and 12 bases, there was a span of 19 bases. CDR3 DNA: TGTGCCAGCAGCTCGCAGGGGACCGGCTTGGGGCAGTTCTTC. Amino acids: CASSSQGTGLGQFF.

The genes are TRBV4-3 and TRBJ1-4; 7 bases line up with TRBD1. The CDR3 covers 16 residues. Trimming at V came to 1 base and at J to 3 bases, leaving 5 bases not matched to a gene. Per the germline V gene, CDR1 is LGHNA and CDR2 is YSLEER. Written as DNA, the CDR3 is TGCGCCAGCAGCCAAGCAGGGACAGCCCCTAATGAAAAACTGTTTTTT. Its protein product is CASSQAGTAPNEKLFF.

About this clone: A junction boundary mismatches the germline segment, possibly from a read error. This chain uses TRBV3-1 (or the pseudogene TRBV3-2) with TRBJ2-1; 8 positions agree with TRBD2. CDR1 LGHDT and CDR2 YNNKEL come from the germline V gene (reference sequence). The CDR3 spans 16 residues. The CDR3 is CASSQDMGLRGAPLVF. The DNA for the CDR3 is TGTGCCAGCAGCCAAGATATGGGATTGCGGGGGGCTCCTCTGGTCTTC.

The gene calls are TRBV10-3 and TRBJ2-2; 9 nucleotides match TRBD1. The germline CDR1 and CDR2 sequences are ENHRY and SYGVKD. The CDR3 length is 14 residues. J was trimmed by 4 bases and V by 7 bases; bases with no gene match: 4. CDR3 sequence (DNA): TGTGCCATCACTAGGGACAGGGCCACCGGGGAGCTGTTTTTT. Amino acid sequence: CAITRDRATGELFF.

This clone was found a few times. The rearrangement joins TRBV18 to TRBJ1-5; D is undetermined. Trimming removed 2 bases from V and 1 base from J, with 3 bases in between. Germline-derived CDR1 and CDR2 are KGHSH and LQKENI. The CDR3 runs to 13 residues. The DNA of the CDR3 is TGTGCCAGCTCACCAGAGAGCAATCAGCCCCAGCATTTT. Translated, it gives CASSPESNQPQHF.

In DNA form, the CDR3 reads TGTGCCAGCAGCCAAGGCGGGGGGGCGAACATTCAGTACTTC. Translated, it gives CASSQGGGANIQYF. V usage is TRBV14 and J usage is TRBJ2-4, with 9 bases identical to TRBD2. The CDR3 loop spans 14 amino acids. V lost 1 base, J lost 7 bases, and 2 bases stayed unmatched. Germline CDR1 is SGHDN and CDR2 is FVKESK.

The V and J genes are TRBV5-1 and TRBJ1-1; TRBD1 is a possible D gene (6 bases). In germline, CDR1 is SGHRS, CDR2 YFSETQ. Trimming shortened V by 0 bases and J by 6 bases, and 15 bases separated the two germline ends. CDR3 length: 15 amino acids. The CDR3 loop is CASSLAPAGVAEAFF. As DNA, the CDR3 is TGCGCCAGCAGCTTGGCACCCGCAGGGGTCGCTGAAGCTTTCTTT. Full variable domain (remainder filled in from reference TRBV5-1 and TRBJ1-1): KAGVTQTPRYLIKTRGQQVTLSCSPISGHRSVSWYQQTPGQGLQFLFEYFSETQRNKGNFPGRFSGRQFSNSRSEMNVSTLELGDSALYLCASSLAPAGVAEAFFGQGTRLTVV.

The chain couples TRBV19 to TRBJ1-2; no reliable D call. Germline assignment: CDR1 LNHDA and CDR2 SQIVND (reference sequence). The CDR3 consists of 15 residues. V lost 8 bases, J lost 5 bases, and 21 bases lay in between. CDR3: CASSPGRGSIYGYTF. As DNA, the CDR3 is TGTGCCAGTTCCCCCGGGCGAGGGAGTATATATGGCTACACCTTC.

CDR3 DNA: TGTGCCAGCAGACCCGGGACAGGGTATACGAACACTGAAGCTTTCTTT. Protein sequence: CASRPGTGYTNTEAFF. The chain uses TRBV2 and TRBJ1-1; 9 bases are shared with TRBD1. Unmatched junction bases numbered 9, after V lost 6 bases and J lost 1 base. The CDR3 is 16 amino acids. Germline CDR1 is SNHLY and CDR2 is FYNNEI.

This clone was recorded a few times. This chain connects TRBV7-8 to TRBJ1-3; 7 bases align to TRBD1. Germline CDR1 SGHVS, CDR2 FQNEAQ. Trimming at V came to 1 base and at J to 5 bases, leaving 11 bases not matched to a gene. The CDR3 is made up of 17 amino acids. Here the CDR3 reads CASSLVSWGRGRNTIYF. In DNA form, the CDR3 reads TGTGCCAGCAGCTTAGTAAGCTGGGGCAGGGGGAGAAACACCATATATTTT.

The chain couples TRBV3-1 (or the pseudogene TRBV3-2) to TRBJ1-1; 7 bases line up with TRBD1. Looked up from germline, CDR1 is LGHDT and CDR2 is YNNKEL (reference sequence). Unmatched junction bases numbered 4, after V lost 8 bases and J lost 4 bases. The CDR3 is 12 residues long. CDR3 DNA sequence: TGTGCCAGCTCCAGGGACAGCACTGAAGCTTTCTTT. Translating it yields CASSRDSTEAFF.

The V gene is TRBV28, the J gene TRBJ2-7; TRBD1 matches 7 bases. The CDR3 has 17 residues. V lost 1 base to trimming and J lost 3 bases; unmatched junction nucleotides: 12. Per germline, CDR1 MDHEN and CDR2 SYDVKM. CDR3 bases: TGTGCCAGCAGTTTATATGGCTGGACAGGCGCTGGCTACGAGCAGTACTTC. Amino acids: CASSLYGWTGAGYEQYF.

The V call is TRBV29-1, the J call TRBJ2-2; 8 bases match TRBD1. The trim removed 6 bases at V and 0 bases at J, leaving 0 bases unmatched. Looked up from germline, CDR1 is SQVTM and CDR2 is ANQGSEA. The CDR3 length is 13 residues. CDR3 bases: TGCAGCGTCAGGGGGCCGAACACCGGGGAGCTGTTTTTT. As protein: CSVRGPNTGELFF.

The V and J genes are TRBV5-1 and TRBJ2-5; 7 bases match TRBD2. CDR1 SGHRS and CDR2 YFSETQ come from the germline V gene. The CDR3 contains 14 residues. V shed 3 bases and J 5 bases; nucleotides not matched to a gene: 7. CDR3 sequence: CASSSMTAGETQYF. CDR3 nucleotides: TGCGCCAGCAGCTCGATGACAGCGGGGGAGACCCAGTACTTC.

The chain employs TRBV20-1 and TRBJ1-1, with D unresolved. With 3 bases removed from V and 0 bases from J, the gap between germline ends came to 14 bases. This CDR3 is built from 15 residues. CDR1 is DFQATT and CDR2 is SNEGSKA in the germline V gene (reference sequence). The CDR3 region is CSASIVGLMNTEAFF. The DNA for the CDR3 is TGCAGTGCTAGTATTGTTGGACTTATGAACACTGAAGCTTTCTTT.

This chain joins TRBV9 and TRBJ1-1; the match to TRBD1 covers 7 bases. The trim removed 0 bases at V and 2 bases at J, leaving 4 bases unmatched. Per the germline V gene, CDR1 is SGDLS and CDR2 is YYNGEE. The CDR3 spans 15 residues. As DNA, the CDR3 is TGTGCCAGCAGCGTAGTCATAGGGGGCAACACTGAAGCTTTCTTT. Its protein product is CASSVVIGGNTEAFF.

Many counts were recorded for this clone. The chain couples TRBV5-4 to TRBJ1-6; TRBD1 aligns across 7 bases. The CDR3 is made up of 15 amino acids. J was trimmed by 6 bases and V by 3 bases; bases with no gene match: 6. Germline lookup yields CDR1 SGHNT and CDR2 YYREEE (reference sequence). The CDR3 DNA reads as TGTGCCAGCAGCTCCACAGGGGTAGGTAATTCACCCCTCCACTTT. Its translation is CASSSTGVGNSPLHF.

J is TRBJ1-1 and V is TRBV7-3, with D perhaps matching TRBD1 (5 bases). CDR3 length: 14 residues. The germline V gene has CDR1 SGHTA and CDR2 FQGTGA. V dropped 5 bases and J dropped 4 bases, with 14 bases sitting between them. CDR3: CASSPAGGGTEAFF. The CDR3 coding sequence is TGTGCCAGCAGCCCCGCGGGGGGTGGCACTGAAGCTTTCTTT.

A few counts support this clone. The gene calls are TRBV28 and TRBJ1-5, with 9 bases identical to TRBD1. V dropped 5 bases and J dropped 3; count of bases not matched to a gene: 2. CDR3 length equals 14 residues. Germline V lookup: CDR1 MDHEN, CDR2 SYDVKM. CDR3 DNA: TGTGCCAGCAGTGGGACAGGGCCCAATCAGCCCCAGCATTTT. It is translated as CASSGTGPNQPQHF.

The V and J genes are TRBV15 and TRBJ2-3, with 8 positions matching TRBD2. Trimming took 5 bases from V and 2 from J; bases not matched to a gene: 6. CDR3 length: 15 residues. CDR1 and CDR2 (germline): LNHNV, YYDKDF (reference sequence). The CDR3 region has the DNA TGTGCCACCAGCTTAGAAGCGGGGGTCACAGATACGCAGTATTTT. This codes for CATSLEAGVTDTQYF. The full variable domain, its missing parts supplied by reference TRBV15 and TRBJ2-3, is DAMVIQNPRYQVTQFGKPVTLSCSQTLNHNVMYWYQQKSSQAPKLLFHYYDKDFNNEADTPDNFQSRRPNTSFCFLDIRSPGLGDTAMYLCATSLEAGVTDTQYFGPGTRLTVL.

The chain uses TRBV3-1 (or the pseudogene TRBV3-2) and TRBJ1-5; 7 nucleotides line up with TRBD1. The V gene's germline CDR1 is LGHDT and CDR2 YNNKEL (reference sequence). The CDR3 contains 15 residues. J lost 5 bases, V lost 0 bases, and 4 bases had no gene match. DNA of the CDR3: TGTGCCAGCAGCCAAGATTGGGACAGAGATCAGCCCCAGCATTTT. Protein sequence: CASSQDWDRDQPQHF.

This sequence joins TRBV5-1 and TRBJ2-2; the D gene is possibly TRBD1 (6 bases). The CDR3 consists of 14 residues. Germline V gives CDR1 SGHRS, CDR2 YFSETQ. Trimming cost V 2 bases and J 5 bases, with 10 bases left between them. CDR3 coding DNA: TGCGCCAGCAGCTTCACAGGGCCAACCGGGGAGCTGTTTTTT. Translated, it gives CASSFTGPTGELFF.

The chain carries TRBV27 and TRBJ1-5, with 8 bases aligning to TRBD1. V was clipped by 0 bases and J by 6 bases; unmatched bases: 10. This CDR3 is 17 amino acids long. CDR1 and CDR2 (germline): MNHEY, SMNVEV (reference sequence). CDR3 DNA: TGTGCCAGCAGTTTATCTCGGGCAGGGGGCCGCGGTCAGCCCCAGCATTTT. This translates into CASSLSRAGGRGQPQHF.

This rearrangement joins TRBV3-1 (or the pseudogene TRBV3-2) to TRBJ2-4; 13 nucleotides align to TRBD2. The ends lost 4 bases at V and 7 bases at J; junction bases unmatched: 7. The CDR3 sequence is 16 residues long. In germline, CDR1 is LGHDT, CDR2 YNNKEL (reference sequence). The DNA for the CDR3 is TGTGCCAGCAGCCCCGGACTAGCGGGGGCCCGGAACATTCAGTACTTC. Translating it yields CASSPGLAGARNIQYF.